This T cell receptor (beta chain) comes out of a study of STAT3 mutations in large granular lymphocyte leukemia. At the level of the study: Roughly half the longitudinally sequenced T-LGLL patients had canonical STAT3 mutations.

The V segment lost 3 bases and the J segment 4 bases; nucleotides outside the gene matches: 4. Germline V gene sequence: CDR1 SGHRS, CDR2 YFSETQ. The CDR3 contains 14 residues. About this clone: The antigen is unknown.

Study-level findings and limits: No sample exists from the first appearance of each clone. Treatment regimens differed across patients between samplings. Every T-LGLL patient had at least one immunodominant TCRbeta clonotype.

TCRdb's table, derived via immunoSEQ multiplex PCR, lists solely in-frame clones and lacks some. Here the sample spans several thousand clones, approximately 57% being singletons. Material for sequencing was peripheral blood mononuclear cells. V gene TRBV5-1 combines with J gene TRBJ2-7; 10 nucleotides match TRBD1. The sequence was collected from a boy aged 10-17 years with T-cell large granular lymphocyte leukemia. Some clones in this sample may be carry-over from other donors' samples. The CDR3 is CASSYGTGEYEQYF. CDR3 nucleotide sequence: TGCGCCAGCAGCTACGGGACAGGGGAATACGAGCAGTACTTC.